These T cell receptor beta chains were read from a single sample in a study of T cells in Graves' hyperthyroidism and ophthalmopathy. In TCRdb, the multiplex PCR reads were re-called with MiXCR into one record per CDR3 protein. Of about 570,000 distinct CDR3 sequences in the sample, 46% are singletons; the top ten hold under 20%. Sequenced material: peripheral blood or thyroid tissue (not recorded which). These receptor sequences come from an adult woman with Graves' disease, either hyperthyroidism or ophthalmopathy (not recorded which). CDR3s include the opening cysteine and the closing phenylalanine or tryptophan. D genes are given only for firm matches. Expanded clones get a size class; other rows say once, few or many, or leave the size out.

len,abundance,d_gene,v_gene,j_gene,CDR3nt,CDR3aa
14,NA,TRBD1,TRBV29-1,TRBJ1-3,TGCAGCGTTGGGGCAGGGGGCTCTGGAAACACCATATATTTT,CSVGAGGSGNTIYF
14,few,NA,TRBV7-9,TRBJ2-7,TGTGCCAGCTCACCGCAGGCTGCAAACTACGAGCAGTACTTC,CASSPQAANYEQYF
14,NA,NA,TRBV20-1,TRBJ1-1,TGCAGTGCTAGTGCGACGCCCCTGAACACTGAAGCTTTCTTT,CSASATPLNTEAFF
13,many,NA,TRBV10-3,TRBJ1-1,TGTGCCATCTTACAACCGCCGAACACTGAAGCTTTCTTT,CAILQPPNTEAFF
15,few,NA,TRBV3-1,TRBJ1-2,TGTGCCAGCAGCCATCCACAGGGACAATTCTATGGCTACACCTTC,CASSHPQGQFYGYTF
18,once,NA,TRBV7-2,TRBJ1-1,TGTGCCAGCAACTTACGGAACGCTCCGGACCCAAGACAGGAGGAAGCTTTCTTT,CASNLRNAPDPRQEEAFF
14,many,NA,TRBV11-2,TRBJ1-1,TGTGCCAGCAGCGTACGACAGGAGGGCACTGAAGCTTTCTTT,CASSVRQEGTEAFF
16,NA,NA,TRBV7-9,TRBJ1-6,TGTGCCAGCAGCTTAGGGGCCGGGACGGTAAATTCACCCCTCCACTTT,CASSLGAGTVNSPLHF
16,many,NA,TRBV14,TRBJ2-2,TGTGCCAGCAGCCAAGAGAAGGCAGGGGTTACCGGGGAGCTGTTTTTT,CASSQEKAGVTGELFF
13,NA,NA,TRBV10-3,TRBJ1-1,TGTGCCACTGGGGCGAGGGAGCACACTGAAGCTTTCTTT,CATGAREHTEAFF
17,NA,NA,TRBV7-2,TRBJ1-6,TGCGCCAGCAGCCAAGCCCAGGACTCCTCCTATAATTCACCCCTCCACTTT,CASSQAQDSSYNSPLHF
13,NA,NA,TRBV5-6,TRBJ1-1,TGTGCCAGCCTTGTAGGGCTGGGCACTGAAGCTTTCTTT,CASLVGLGTEAFF
14,NA,NA,TRBV19,TRBJ1-1,TGTGCCAGTAGCGTCCGGGGAATGAACACTGAAGCTTTCTTT,CASSVRGMNTEAFF
12,NA,NA,TRBV11-2,TRBJ2-3,TGTGCCAGCACAGGATCAGGAGATACGCAGTATTTT,CASTGSGDTQYF
17,many,TRBD1,TRBV9,TRBJ1-3,TGTGCCAGCAGCGTAGGGACAGGGGCACTCTCTGGAAACACCATATATTTT,CASSVGTGALSGNTIYF
15,many,NA,TRBV7-9,TRBJ1-6,TGTGCCAGCAGCTTGGCCCCACAGGGTGGTTCACCCCTCCACTTT,CASSLAPQGGSPLHF
16,NA,NA,TRBV11-1,TRBJ2-7,TGTGCCAGCTCACGACCCGGGACGGAGGCCACCTACGAGCAGTACTTC,CASSRPGTEATYEQYF
14,NA,NA,TRBV6-6,TRBJ1-3,TGTGCCAGCAGTAACTTAGCGGGAGAAAGCACCATATATTTT,CASSNLAGESTIYF
14,many,NA,TRBV6-6,TRBJ2-7,TGTGCCAGCAGTTATGGGGTGAGGACCTACGAGCAGTACTTC,CASSYGVRTYEQYF
17,once,NA,TRBV15,TRBJ1-5,TGTGCCACCAGCAGAGTCGCCGGGAGGGTTGTCGGGCAGCCCCAGCATTTT,CATSRVAGRVVGQPQHF
9,NA,NA,TRBV5-1,TRBJ2-6,TGCGCCAGCAGCATCGCCCAGACTTTC,CASSIAQTF
15,NA,TRBD1,TRBV7-9,TRBJ1-1,TGTGCCAGCAGCCCCGGGACAGGGGTAGATACTGAAGCTTTCTTT,CASSPGTGVDTEAFF
16,NA,NA,TRBV7-9,TRBJ1-5,TGTGCCAGCAGCTGGTACCCGGGGAGTGGCAATCAGCCCCAGCATTTT,CASSWYPGSGNQPQHF
19,many,TRBD2,TRBV5-1,TRBJ2-2,TGCGCCAGCAGCTATCGTCCGGGACTAGCGGGAGTGTTGGCCGGGGAGCTGTTTTTT,CASSYRPGLAGVLAGELFF
14,many,NA,TRBV2,TRBJ2-6,TGTGCCATCCTAGGGGGGGCTGGGGCCAACGTCCTGACTTTC,CAILGGAGANVLTF
15,few,NA,TRBV24-1,TRBJ2-5,TGTGCCACCAGTGATTCAACTATATACCAAGAGACCCAGTACTTC,CATSDSTIYQETQYF
13,NA,NA,TRBV2,TRBJ2-2,TGTGCCAGCAGTGAAAGGGCTTCCGGGGAGCTGTTTTTT,CASSERASGELFF
15,NA,NA,TRBV7-3,TRBJ1-5,TGTGCCAGCAGCTTATCGGGCGGGAGTGGAGAGACCCAGCATTTT,CASSLSGGSGETQHF
12,few,NA,TRBV29-1,TRBJ1-1,TGCAGCGCGGAGTGGGGGAGGACTGAAGCTTTCTTT,CSAEWGRTEAFF
12,many,NA,TRBV7-2,TRBJ1-2,TGTGCCAGCAGCTTAACAGGTGGCGGCTACACCTTC,CASSLTGGGYTF
19,NA,TRBD1,TRBV15,TRBJ1-6,TGTGCCACCAGCAGATCTGCGGCAGGGGGCACCGGATCGGATTCACCCCTCCACTTT,CATSRSAAGGTGSDSPLHF
16,many,NA,TRBV2,TRBJ2-2,TGTGCCAGCAGTGATTTGGACAAAACGAACACCGGGGAGCTGTTTTTT,CASSDLDKTNTGELFF
16,many,TRBD1,TRBV5-1,TRBJ1-5,TGCGCCAGCAGCTTGGGGACAGGCCGGAGGAGGCAGCCCCAGCATTTT,CASSLGTGRRRQPQHF
17,once,NA,TRBV5-6,TRBJ2-5,TGTGCCAGCAGCTTCGGACTAGGGGGTAACACCGGGGAGACCCAGTACTTC,CASSFGLGGNTGETQYF
15,NA,NA,TRBV10-3,TRBJ1-1,TGTGCCATCAGAGACGCGCAGGGAATGAACACTGAAGCTTTCTTT,CAIRDAQGMNTEAFF
16,NA,NA,TRBV13,TRBJ2-5,TGTGCCAGCAGCTTAGCTTGGACAGACTCGGAAGAGACCCAGTACTTC,CASSLAWTDSEETQYF